This TCR beta chain was retrieved from a study of Ad26.COV2.S vaccination and SARS-CoV-2 variants. Background on the study: Ad26.COV2.S given intramuscularly, once or twice 56 days apart. Study-level findings and limits: Across vaccine and placebo recipients, the breadth of non-spike TCRs was similar.

Treatment indicated: some 19 received Ad26.COV2.S at low or high dose, single or two shots; about five received placebo; per-sample allocation not given. Following the first vaccine or placebo injection, samples were taken on day 63. This clone was seen just once. What it binds is unknown. Profiled with immunoSEQ multiplex PCR; TCRdb holds only in-frame clones, not every one. The sample records 400,000 to 450,000 clones, roughly 90% being singletons. Germline V gene lookup returns CDR1 LNHDA and CDR2 SQIVND (reference sequence). V was trimmed by 5 bases and J by 6 bases, leaving 11 bases between them. The CDR3 is made up of 12 amino acids.

The chain employs TRBV19 and TRBJ2-7, with a tentative D call TRBD1 (6 bases). Sequencing was performed on peripheral blood, taken in a trial of Ad26.COV2.S vaccine versus placebo. This clonotype originated in a person aged 18-60 years who received the Ad26.COV2.S COVID-19 vaccine or a placebo. Here the CDR3 DNA reads TGTGCCAGTAGTGGCGCCAGGGGCGAGCAGTACTTC. Its translation: CASSGARGEQYF.